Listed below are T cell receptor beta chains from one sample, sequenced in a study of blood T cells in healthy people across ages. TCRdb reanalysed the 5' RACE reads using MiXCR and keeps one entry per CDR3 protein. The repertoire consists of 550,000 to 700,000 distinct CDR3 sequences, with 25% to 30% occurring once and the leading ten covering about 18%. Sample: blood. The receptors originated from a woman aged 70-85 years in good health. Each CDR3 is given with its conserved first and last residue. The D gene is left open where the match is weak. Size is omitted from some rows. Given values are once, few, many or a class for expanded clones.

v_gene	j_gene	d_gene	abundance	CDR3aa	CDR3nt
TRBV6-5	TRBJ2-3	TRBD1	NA	CATFPTGATDTQYF	TGTGCCACCTTCCCGACAGGGGCCACAGATACGCAGTATTTT
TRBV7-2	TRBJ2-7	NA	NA	CASSSLSGLGNEQYF	TGTGCCAGCAGCTCCCTTAGCGGTTTGGGGAACGAGCAGTACTTC
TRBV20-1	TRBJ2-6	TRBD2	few	CSASDLAGGSSGANVLTF	TGCAGTGCTAGTGATCTAGCGGGGGGGTCCTCTGGGGCCAACGTCCTGACTTTC
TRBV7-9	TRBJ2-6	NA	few	CASSFRTSGASVLTF	TGTGCCAGCAGCTTCAGGACCTCTGGGGCCAGCGTCCTGACTTTC
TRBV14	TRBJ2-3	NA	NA	CASSQFDGTQYF	TGTGCCAGCAGCCAATTCGACGGTACGCAGTATTTT
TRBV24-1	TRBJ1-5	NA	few	CATSDSPRAGNQPQHF	TGTGCCACCAGTGATTCCCCCAGGGCAGGCAATCAGCCCCAGCATTTT
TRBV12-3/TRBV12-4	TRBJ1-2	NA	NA	CASSLWSYGYTF	TGTGCCAGCAGTTTATGGAGCTATGGCTACACCTTC
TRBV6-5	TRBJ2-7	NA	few	CASKPGEGVEQYF	TGTGCCAGCAAGCCAGGGGAAGGGGTCGAGCAGTACTTC
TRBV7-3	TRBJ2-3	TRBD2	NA	CASSLREGPPHTQYF	TGTGCCAGCAGCTTAAGGGAGGGCCCGCCCCATACGCAGTATTTT
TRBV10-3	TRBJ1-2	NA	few	CAISGFNRESGYTF	TGTGCCATCAGTGGTTTTAATCGGGAGTCAGGCTACACCTTC
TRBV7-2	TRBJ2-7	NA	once	CASSPRWAAYEQYF	TGTGCCAGCAGCCCCCGGTGGGCGGCCTACGAGCAGTACTTC
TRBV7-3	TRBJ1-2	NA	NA	CASSPGGLKDGYTF	TGTGCCAGCAGCCCCGGGGGGTTGAAAGATGGCTACACCTTC
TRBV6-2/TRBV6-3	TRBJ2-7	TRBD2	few	CASSYLRVGTTTYEQYF	TGTGCCAGCAGTTACCTTCGGGTCGGGACTACCACCTACGAGCAGTACTTC
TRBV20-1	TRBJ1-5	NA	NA	CSASVRNQPQHF	TGCAGTGCTAGCGTCAGAAACCAGCCCCAGCATTTT
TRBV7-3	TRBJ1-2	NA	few	CASSLDGGGGYTF	TGTGCCAGCAGCTTAGACGGGGGTGGAGGCTACACCTTC
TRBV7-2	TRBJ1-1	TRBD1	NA	CASSLRLTGRFAEAFF	TGTGCCAGCAGCCTCCGTTTGACAGGGCGCTTCGCTGAAGCTTTCTTT
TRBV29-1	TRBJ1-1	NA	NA	CSARQGTTNTEAFF	TGCAGCGCCCGCCAGGGCACCACTAACACTGAAGCTTTCTTT
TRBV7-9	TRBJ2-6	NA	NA	CASSPGTLSVGANVLTF	TGTGCCAGCAGCCCCGGGACCTTATCTGTGGGCGCCAACGTCCTGACTTTC
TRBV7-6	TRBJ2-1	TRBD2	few	CASSLALAGGHHEQFF	TGTGCCAGCAGCTTAGCCTTAGCGGGGGGGCATCATGAGCAGTTCTTC
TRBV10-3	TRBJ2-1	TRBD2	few	CAIKGLAGDAFSCNEQFF	TGTGCCATCAAGGGACTAGCGGGGGACGCGTTCTCCTGCAATGAGCAGTTCTTC
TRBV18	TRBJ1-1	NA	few	CASSPRRDFEAFF	TGTGCCAGCTCACCACGGCGGGACTTTGAAGCTTTCTTT
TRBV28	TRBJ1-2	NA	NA	CASSLDPSGYTF	TGTGCCAGCAGTTTGGACCCGTCGGGCTACACCTTC
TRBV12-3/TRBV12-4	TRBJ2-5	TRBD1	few	CASRKGQGEQETQYF	TGTGCCAGCAGAAAGGGACAGGGTGAACAAGAGACCCAGTACTTC
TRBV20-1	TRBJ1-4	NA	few	CSARHMVGEKLFF	TGCAGTGCTAGGCACATGGTGGGTGAAAAACTGTTTTTT
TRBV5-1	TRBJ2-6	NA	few	CASSIIRSGANVLTF	TGCGCCAGCAGCATTATCCGCTCTGGGGCCAACGTCCTGACTTTC
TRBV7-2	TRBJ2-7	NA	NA	CASSPRGGTAYEQYF	TGTGCCAGCAGCCCACGCGGGGGCACCGCCTACGAGCAGTACTTC
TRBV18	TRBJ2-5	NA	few	CASSPYSGPRETQYF	TGTGCCAGCTCACCTTACAGCGGGCCTCGGGAGACCCAGTACTTC
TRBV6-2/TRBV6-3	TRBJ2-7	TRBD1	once	CATFYRDRSLYEQYF	TGTGCCACATTTTACCGGGACAGGAGTCTCTACGAGCAGTACTTC
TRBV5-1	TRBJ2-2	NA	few	CASSSKTSNTGELFF	TGCGCCAGCAGCTCAAAAACTAGTAACACCGGGGAGCTGTTTTTT